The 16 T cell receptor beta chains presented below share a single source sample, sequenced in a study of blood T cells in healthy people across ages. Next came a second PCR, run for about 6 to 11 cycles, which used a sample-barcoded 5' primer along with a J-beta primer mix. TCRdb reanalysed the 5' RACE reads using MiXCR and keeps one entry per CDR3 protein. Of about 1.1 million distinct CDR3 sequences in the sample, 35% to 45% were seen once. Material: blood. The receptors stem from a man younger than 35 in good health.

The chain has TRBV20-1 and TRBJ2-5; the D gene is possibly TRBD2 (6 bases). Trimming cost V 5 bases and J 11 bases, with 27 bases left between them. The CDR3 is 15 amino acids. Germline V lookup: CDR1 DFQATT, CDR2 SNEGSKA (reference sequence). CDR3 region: CSASQRKRLVNEQYF. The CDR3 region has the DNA TGCAGTGCTTCACAACGAAAAAGACTAGTTAATGAGCAGTACTTC.

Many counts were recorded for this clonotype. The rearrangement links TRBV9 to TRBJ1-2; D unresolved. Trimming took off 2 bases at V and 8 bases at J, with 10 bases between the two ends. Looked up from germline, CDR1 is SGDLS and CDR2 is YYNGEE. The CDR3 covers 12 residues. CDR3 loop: CASSVRAWGYTF. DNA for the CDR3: TGTGCCAGCAGCGTTCGCGCCTGGGGCTACACCTTC.

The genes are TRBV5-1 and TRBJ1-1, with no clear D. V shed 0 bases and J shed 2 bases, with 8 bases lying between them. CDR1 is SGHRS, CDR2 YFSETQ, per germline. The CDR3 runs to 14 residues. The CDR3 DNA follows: TGCGCCAGCAGCTTGGAGTCTGATAACACTGAAGCTTTCTTT. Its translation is CASSLESDNTEAFF.

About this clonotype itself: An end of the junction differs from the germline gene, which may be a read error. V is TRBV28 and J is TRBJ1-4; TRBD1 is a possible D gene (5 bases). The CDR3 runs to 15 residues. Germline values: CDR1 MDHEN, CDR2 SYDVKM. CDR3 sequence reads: CACSPPVGGSEKLFF. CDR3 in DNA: TGTGCCTGCAGTCCCCCTGTTGGGGGGAGCGAAAAACTGTTTTTT. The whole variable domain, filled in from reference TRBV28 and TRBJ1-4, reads DVKVTQSSRYLVKRTGEKVFLECVQDMDHENMFWYRQDPGLGLRLIYFSYDVKMKEKGDIPEGYSVSREKKERFSLILESASTNQTSMYLCACSPPVGGSEKLFFGSGTQLSVL.

The CDR3 sequence: CASSQDPGQTNSPLHF. The CDR3 DNA follows: TGCGCCAGCAGCCAAGACCCTGGACAGACAAATTCACCCCTCCACTTT. The chain employs TRBV4-1 and TRBJ1-6, with a weak D call TRBD1 (6 bases). Germline lookup yields CDR1 MGHRA and CDR2 YSYEKL. V was pared by 0 bases and J by 7 bases, with 13 bases between. This CDR3 has 16 amino acids.

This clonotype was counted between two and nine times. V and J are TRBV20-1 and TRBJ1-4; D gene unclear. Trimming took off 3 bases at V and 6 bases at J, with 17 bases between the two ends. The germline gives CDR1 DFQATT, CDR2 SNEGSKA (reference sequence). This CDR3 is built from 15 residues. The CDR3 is CSASRRQPHDEKLFF. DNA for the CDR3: TGCAGTGCTAGCCGCCGACAACCGCATGATGAAAAACTGTTTTTT.

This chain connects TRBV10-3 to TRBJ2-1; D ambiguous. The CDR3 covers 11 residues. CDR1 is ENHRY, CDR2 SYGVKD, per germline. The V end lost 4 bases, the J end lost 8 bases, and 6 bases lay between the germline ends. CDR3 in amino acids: CAISGRDEQFF. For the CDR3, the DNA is TGTGCCATCAGTGGGCGAGATGAGCAGTTCTTC.

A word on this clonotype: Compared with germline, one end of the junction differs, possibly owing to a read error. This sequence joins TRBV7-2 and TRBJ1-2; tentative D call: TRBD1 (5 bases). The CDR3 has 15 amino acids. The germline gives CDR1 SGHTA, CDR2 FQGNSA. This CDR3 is CASSLGGTVNYGYNF. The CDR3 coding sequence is TGTGCCAGCAGCTTGGGGGGGACTGTCAACTATGGCTACAACTTC.

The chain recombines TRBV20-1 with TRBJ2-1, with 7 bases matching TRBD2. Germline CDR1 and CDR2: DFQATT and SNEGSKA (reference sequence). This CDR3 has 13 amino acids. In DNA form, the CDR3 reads TGCAGCCTTCCTAGCGGTACTTACAATGAGCAGTTCTTC. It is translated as CSLPSGTYNEQFF.

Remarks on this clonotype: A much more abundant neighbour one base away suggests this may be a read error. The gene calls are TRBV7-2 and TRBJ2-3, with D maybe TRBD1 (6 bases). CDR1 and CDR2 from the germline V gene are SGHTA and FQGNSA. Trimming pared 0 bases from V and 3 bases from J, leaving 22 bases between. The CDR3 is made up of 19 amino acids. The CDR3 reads CASSLAKLWGQKRTDTQYF. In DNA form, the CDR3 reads TGTGCCAGCAGCTTAGCGAAGTTGTGGGGACAAAAACGGACAGATACGCAGTATTTT. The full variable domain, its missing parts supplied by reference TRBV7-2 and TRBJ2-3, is GAGVSQSPSNKVTEKGKDVELRCDPISGHTALYWYRQSLGQGLEFLIYFQGNSAPDKSGLPSDRFSAERTGGSVSTLTIQRTQQEDSAVYLCASSLAKLWGQKRTDTQYFGPGTRLTVL.

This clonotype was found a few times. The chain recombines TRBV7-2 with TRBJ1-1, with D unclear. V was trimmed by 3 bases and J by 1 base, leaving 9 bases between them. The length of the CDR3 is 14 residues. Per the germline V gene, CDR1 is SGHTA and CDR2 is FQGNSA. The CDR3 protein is CASSFQPTNTEAFF. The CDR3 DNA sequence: TGTGCCAGCAGCTTTCAACCGACGAACACTGAAGCTTTCTTT.

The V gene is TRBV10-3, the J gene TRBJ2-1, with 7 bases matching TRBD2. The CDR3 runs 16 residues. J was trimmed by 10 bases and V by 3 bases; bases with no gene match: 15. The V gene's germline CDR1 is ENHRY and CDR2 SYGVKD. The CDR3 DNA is TGTGCCATCAGTGATTGGCCGGGGGGAGACACCTACGAGCAGTTCTTC. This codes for CAISDWPGGDTYEQFF.

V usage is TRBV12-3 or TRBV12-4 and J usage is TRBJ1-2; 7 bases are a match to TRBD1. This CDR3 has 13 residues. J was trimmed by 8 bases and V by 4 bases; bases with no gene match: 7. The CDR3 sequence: CASSWRQGGGYTF. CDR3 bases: TGTGCCAGCAGTTGGAGGCAGGGGGGAGGCTACACCTTC.

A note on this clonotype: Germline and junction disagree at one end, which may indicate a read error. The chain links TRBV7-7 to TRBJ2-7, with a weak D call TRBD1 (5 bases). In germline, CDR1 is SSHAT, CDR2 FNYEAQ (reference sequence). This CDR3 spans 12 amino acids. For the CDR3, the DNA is TGTGCTAGCAGCCCCGTGGGGCACGAGCAGTACTTC. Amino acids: CASSPVGHEQYF.

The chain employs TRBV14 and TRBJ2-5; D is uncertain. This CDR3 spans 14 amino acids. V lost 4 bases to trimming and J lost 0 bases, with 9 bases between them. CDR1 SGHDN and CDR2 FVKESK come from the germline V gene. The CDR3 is CASSRLPYQETQYF. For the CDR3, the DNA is TGTGCCAGCAGCCGCCTACCGTACCAAGAGACCCAGTACTTC. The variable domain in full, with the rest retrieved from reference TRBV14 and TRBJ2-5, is EAGVTQFPSHSVIEKGQTVTLRCDPISGHDNLYWYRRVMGKEIKFLLHFVKESKQDESGMPNNRFLAERTGGTYSTLKVQPAELEDSGVYFCASSRLPYQETQYFGPGTRLLVL.

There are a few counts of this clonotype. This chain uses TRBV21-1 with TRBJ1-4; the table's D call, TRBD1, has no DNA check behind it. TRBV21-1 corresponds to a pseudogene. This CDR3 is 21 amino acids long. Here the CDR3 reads CASSKGGGHDRAGAVNEKLFF. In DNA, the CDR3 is TGTGCCAGCAGCAAAGGCGGTGGACACGACAGGGCGGGTGCGGTTAATGAAAAACTGTTTTTT.